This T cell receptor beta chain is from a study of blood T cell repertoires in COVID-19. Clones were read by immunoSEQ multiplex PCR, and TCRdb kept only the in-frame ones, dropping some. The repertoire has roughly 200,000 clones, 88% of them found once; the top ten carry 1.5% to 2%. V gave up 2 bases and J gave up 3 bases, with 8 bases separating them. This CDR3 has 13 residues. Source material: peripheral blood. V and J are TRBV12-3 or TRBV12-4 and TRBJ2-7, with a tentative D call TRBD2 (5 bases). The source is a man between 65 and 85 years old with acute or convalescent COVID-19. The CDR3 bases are TGTGCCAGCAGTTTAAAGGGAGTCTACGAGCAGTACTTC. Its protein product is CASSLKGVYEQYF.